What follows is one T cell receptor beta chain and its context. The antigen is not known. V shed 6 bases and J shed 3 bases, with 18 bases lying between them. The CDR3 loop spans 16 amino acids. This record comes from a study of response to subunit inactivated influenza vaccine. Study conclusions and caveats: Seasonal influenza vaccination, on each occasion, was suggested by the authors to recruit few new T cells.

Each CDR3 protein is one row after TCRdb ran MiXCR on the RT-PCR reads. The table records roughly 500,000 distinct CDR3 sequences, 16% of them present only once. This receptor was taken from a man between 50 and 70 years old who received an inactivated influenza vaccine. The chain combines TRBV12-3 or TRBV12-4 with TRBJ1-5; tentative D call: TRBD1 (6 bases). Here the sequenced sample was CD4+ T cells sorted from PBMCs, taken roughly 24 months after vaccination. The CDR3 spells CASSRAFGGSNQPQHF. DNA for the CDR3: TGTGCCAGCAGCCGGGCTTTCGGGGGCTCCAATCAGCCCCAGCATTTT.